This T cell receptor (beta chain) was profiled in a study of shared clonotypes between healthy human individuals. The germline V gene encodes CDR1 SNHLY and CDR2 FYNNEI. The length of the CDR3 is 16 residues. Trimming shortened V by 7 bases and J by 1 base, and 16 bases separated the two germline ends. Source study methods: From ImmunoSEQ came sequences covering only the junction and carrying no quality scores, so filtering differed. The data were produced by immunoSEQ multiplex PCR, yet TCRdb's version contains in-frame clones alone and is incomplete. Clone size and the V and J calls come from that table; the DNA yielded D and trimming. The data hold some 630,000 clones, with more than 70% observed a single time. Details on this clone: The antigen is undetermined.

General study results and limits: Memory subsets generally showed smaller estimated richness than naive subsets did. It was only blood that was sampled, and tissue repertoires likely differ.

Recent vaccinations or acute infections were absent in the healthy HIV-negative adult donors. This TCR was sampled from a woman aged 30 to 39 in good health. The sample comprised memory CD4+ T cells sorted from blood. Subset indicated: CD45RA-negative fraction. The chain uses TRBV2 and TRBJ2-2; a possible D gene is TRBD1 (5 bases). CDR3 protein: CASTLTGVQNTGELFF. The CDR3 DNA reads TGTGCCAGCACCCTAACAGGAGTACAGAACACCGGGGAGCTGTTTTTT.